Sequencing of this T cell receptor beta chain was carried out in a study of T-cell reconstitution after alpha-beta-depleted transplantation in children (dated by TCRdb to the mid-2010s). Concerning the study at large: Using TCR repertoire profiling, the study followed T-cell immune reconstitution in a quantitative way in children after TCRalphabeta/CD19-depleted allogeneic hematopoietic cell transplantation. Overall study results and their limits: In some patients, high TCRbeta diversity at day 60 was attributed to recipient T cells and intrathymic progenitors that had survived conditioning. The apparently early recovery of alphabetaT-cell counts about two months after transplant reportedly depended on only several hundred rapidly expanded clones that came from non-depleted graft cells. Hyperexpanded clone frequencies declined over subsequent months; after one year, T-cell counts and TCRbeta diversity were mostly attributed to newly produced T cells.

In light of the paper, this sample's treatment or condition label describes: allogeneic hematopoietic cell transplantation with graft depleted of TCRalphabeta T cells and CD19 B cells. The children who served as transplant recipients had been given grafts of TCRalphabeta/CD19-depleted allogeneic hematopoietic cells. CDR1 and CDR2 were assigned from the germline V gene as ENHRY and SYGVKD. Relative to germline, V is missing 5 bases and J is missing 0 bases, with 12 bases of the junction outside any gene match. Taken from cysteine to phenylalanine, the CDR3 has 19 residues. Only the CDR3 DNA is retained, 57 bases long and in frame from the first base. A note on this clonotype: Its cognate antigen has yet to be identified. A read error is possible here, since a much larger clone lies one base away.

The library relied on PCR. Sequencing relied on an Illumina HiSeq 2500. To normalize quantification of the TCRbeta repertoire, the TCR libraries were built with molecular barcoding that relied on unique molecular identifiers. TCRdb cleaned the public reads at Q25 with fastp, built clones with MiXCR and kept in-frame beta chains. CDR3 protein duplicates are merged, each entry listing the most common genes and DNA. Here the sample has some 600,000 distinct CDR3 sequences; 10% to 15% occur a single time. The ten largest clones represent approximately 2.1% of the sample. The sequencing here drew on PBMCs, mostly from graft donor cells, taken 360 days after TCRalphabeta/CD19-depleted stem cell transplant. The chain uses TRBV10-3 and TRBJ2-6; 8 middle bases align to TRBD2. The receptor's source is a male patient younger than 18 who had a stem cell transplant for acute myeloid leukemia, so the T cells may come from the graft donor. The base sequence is TGTGCCATCAGTTTTTACGTCGGGACTAGATCCTCTGGGGCCAACGTCCTGACTTTC. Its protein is CAISFYVGTRSSGANVLTF.